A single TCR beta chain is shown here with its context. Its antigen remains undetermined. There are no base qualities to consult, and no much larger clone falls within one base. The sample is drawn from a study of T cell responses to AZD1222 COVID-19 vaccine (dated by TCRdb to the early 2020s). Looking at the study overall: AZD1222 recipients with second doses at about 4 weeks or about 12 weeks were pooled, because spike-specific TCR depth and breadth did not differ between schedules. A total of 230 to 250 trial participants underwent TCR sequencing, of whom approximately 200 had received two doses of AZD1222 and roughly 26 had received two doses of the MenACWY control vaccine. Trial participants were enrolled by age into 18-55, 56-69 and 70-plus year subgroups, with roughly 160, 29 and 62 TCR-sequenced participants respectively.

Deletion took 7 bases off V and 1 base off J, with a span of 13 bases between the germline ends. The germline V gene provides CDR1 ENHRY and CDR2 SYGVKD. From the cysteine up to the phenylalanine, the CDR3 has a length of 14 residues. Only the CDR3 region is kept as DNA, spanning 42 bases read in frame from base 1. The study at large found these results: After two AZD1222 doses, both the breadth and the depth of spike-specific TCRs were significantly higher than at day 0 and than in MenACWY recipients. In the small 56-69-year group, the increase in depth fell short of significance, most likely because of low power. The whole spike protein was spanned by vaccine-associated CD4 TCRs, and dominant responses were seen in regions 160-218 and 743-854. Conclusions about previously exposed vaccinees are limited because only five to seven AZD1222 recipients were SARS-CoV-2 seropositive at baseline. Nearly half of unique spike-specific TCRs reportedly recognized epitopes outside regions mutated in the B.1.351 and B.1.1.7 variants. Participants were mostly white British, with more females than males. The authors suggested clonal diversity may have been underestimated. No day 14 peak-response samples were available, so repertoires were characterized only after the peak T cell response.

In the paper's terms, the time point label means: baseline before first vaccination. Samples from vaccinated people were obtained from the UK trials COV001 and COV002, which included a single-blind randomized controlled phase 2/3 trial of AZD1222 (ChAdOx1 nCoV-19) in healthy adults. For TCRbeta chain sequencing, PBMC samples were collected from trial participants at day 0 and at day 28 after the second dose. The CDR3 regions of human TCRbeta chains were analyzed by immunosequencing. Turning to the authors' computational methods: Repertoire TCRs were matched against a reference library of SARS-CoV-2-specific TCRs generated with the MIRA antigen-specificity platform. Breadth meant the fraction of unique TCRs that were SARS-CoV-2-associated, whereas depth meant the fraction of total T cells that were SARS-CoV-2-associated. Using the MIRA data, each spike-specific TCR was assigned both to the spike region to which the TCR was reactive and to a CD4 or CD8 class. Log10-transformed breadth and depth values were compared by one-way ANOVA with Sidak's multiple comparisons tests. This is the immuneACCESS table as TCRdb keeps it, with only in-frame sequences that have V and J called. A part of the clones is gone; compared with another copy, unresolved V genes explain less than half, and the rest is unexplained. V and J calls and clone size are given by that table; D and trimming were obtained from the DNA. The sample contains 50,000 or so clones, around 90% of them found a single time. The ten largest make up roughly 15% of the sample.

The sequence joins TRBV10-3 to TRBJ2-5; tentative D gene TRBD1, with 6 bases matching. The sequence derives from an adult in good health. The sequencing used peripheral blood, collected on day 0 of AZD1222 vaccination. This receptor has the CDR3 CAINNRDTQETQYF. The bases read TGTGCCATCAACAACCGGGACACCCAAGAGACCCAGTACTTC.